This note documents a single T cell receptor (beta chain) sequence. In germline, CDR1 is DFQATT, CDR2 SNEGSKA (reference sequence). V lost 4 bases to trimming and J lost 9 bases, with 10 bases between them. CDR3 length: 11 amino acids. The data originate from a study of shared clonotypes between healthy human individuals. Generated by immunoSEQ multiplex PCR, the TCRdb table keeps only in-frame clones and is missing some. The sample has 660,000 or so clones; around 96% are singletons. Positively selected for CCR7, the CD45RO-negative cells used as naive CD8 cells excluded terminally differentiated effector memory CD45RA+ cells.

The chain combines TRBV20-1 with TRBJ1-3; weak D call: TRBD1 (5 bases). This receptor was obtained from a woman aged 25 to 39 in good health. The specimen was naive CD8+ T cells sorted from blood. CDR3 sequence (DNA): TGCAGTGCTATGGTGAGGGGCACCATATATTTT. Translated: CSAMVRGTIYF.